Presented here are 17 T cell receptor beta chains from one specimen sequenced in a study of T-cell reconstitution after alpha-beta-depleted transplantation in children. Unique molecular identifiers were incorporated into the prepared TCRbeta library. One entry per CDR3 protein results from TCRdb running MiXCR on the PCR reads. The repertoire holds approximately 490,000 distinct CDR3 sequences, with about 10% as singletons. Sequencing was performed on PBMCs, taken before TCRalphabeta/CD19-depleted stem cell transplant. The receptors come from a child younger than 10 with inherited bone marrow failure, due to receive a stem cell transplant.

This clonotype was seen repeatedly, ten times or more. V and J are TRBV5-1 and TRBJ2-2; possibly TRBD1 for D (5 bases). This CDR3 spans 14 amino acids. Germline CDR1 is SGHRS and CDR2 is YFSETQ. Trimming removed 0 bases at V and 6 bases at J, with 9 bases between. The DNA of the CDR3 is TGCGCCAGCAGCTTGGTACAGGCCCCCGGGGAGCTGTTTTTT. Residues: CASSLVQAPGELFF. Full variable domain (rest looked up from reference TRBV5-1 and TRBJ2-2): KAGVTQTPRYLIKTRGQQVTLSCSPISGHRSVSWYQQTPGQGLQFLFEYFSETQRNKGNFPGRFSGRQFSNSRSEMNVSTLELGDSALYLCASSLVQAPGELFFGEGSRLTVL.

In its sample, this clonotype was seen many times. This sequence joins TRBV5-5 and TRBJ1-2, with 9 bases fitting TRBD1. This CDR3 contains 16 residues. The ends lost 0 bases at V and 9 bases at J; junction bases unmatched: 12. Germline V CDR1 and CDR2: SGHKS, YYEKEE (reference sequence). CDR3 DNA sequence: TGTGCCAGCAGCTTGGAGGTTGGTCTCGGGACAGGGAGCTACACCTTC. Translating gives CASSLEVGLGTGSYTF. Complete variable domain (other parts from reference TRBV5-5 and TRBJ1-2): DAGVTQSPTHLIKTRGQQVTLRCSPISGHKSVSWYQQVLGQGPQFIFQYYEKEERGRGNFPDRFSARQFPNYSSELNVNALLLGDSALYLCASSLEVGLGTGSYTFGSGTRLTVV.

This clonotype was seen a handful of times. The chain combines TRBV18 with TRBJ2-4, with D possibly being TRBD2 (5 bases). V lost 3 bases and J lost 8, with 14 bases in between. The CDR3 has 14 amino acids. Per the germline V gene, CDR1 is KGHSH and CDR2 is LQKENI. The CDR3 DNA reads TGTGCCAGCTCACCGTCTCCTCCCGGGGACATTCAGTACTTC. This sequence encodes CASSPSPPGDIQYF.

This clonotype came up many times. The chain employs TRBV10-3 and TRBJ2-1; weak D call: TRBD1 (6 bases). The CDR3 spans 15 residues. The germline V gene has CDR1 ENHRY and CDR2 SYGVKD. Trimming took off 3 bases at V and 4 bases at J, with 13 bases between the two ends. Here the CDR3 reads CAISEGPRGYNEQFF. CDR3 nucleotide sequence: TGTGCCATCAGTGAAGGGCCCAGGGGTTACAATGAGCAGTTCTTC.

Many counts were recorded for this clonotype. The chain combines TRBV29-1 with TRBJ2-7; 14 bases line up with TRBD2. The junction had 7 bases not matched to a gene; V was cut back by 1 base and J by 5 bases. Per germline, CDR1 SQVTM and CDR2 ANQGSEA. The CDR3 is 16 residues long. The chain's CDR3 is CSVEGLAGGLGDEQYF. CDR3 sequence (DNA): TGCAGCGTTGAAGGACTAGCGGGAGGGCTGGGGGACGAGCAGTACTTC.

This clonotype appeared many times. CDR3 DNA: TGTGCCATCAGTGAGTCGAAGGCCTTCTCCACCGGGGAGCTGTTTTTT. It encodes CAISESKAFSTGELFF. The chain has TRBV10-3 and TRBJ2-2; D gene unclear. The V and J ends lost 0 bases and 4 bases respectively, with 12 bases between them. Germline-derived CDR1 and CDR2 are ENHRY and SYGVKD. This CDR3 has 16 amino acids.

This clonotype was detected many times. V is TRBV6-4 and J is TRBJ2-1; TRBD2 matches at 11 bases. The CDR3 sequence is 17 residues long. The germline gives CDR1 MRHNA, CDR2 SNTAGT. With 2 bases clipped from V and 6 bases from J, the junction kept 9 bases outside the gene matches. CDR3 nucleotides: TGTGCCAGCAGTGACGGGACTAGCGGACCTAGGGCCAATGAGCAGTTCTTC. Translated, it gives CASSDGTSGPRANEQFF.

This clonotype was detected many times. The chain combines TRBV29-1 with TRBJ2-2; D perhaps matches TRBD1 (7 bases). Germline CDR1 SQVTM, CDR2 ANQGSEA. This CDR3 is 14 amino acids long. V was trimmed by 3 bases and J by 6 bases, leaving 14 bases between them. The CDR3 bases are TGCAGCGTTGAGGTTCAGGGGGGTGCCGGGGAGCTGTTTTTT. Protein product: CSVEVQGGAGELFF.

This clonotype was observed at least ten times. J is TRBJ2-7 and V is TRBV5-5; TRBD2 aligns across 10 bases. Germline CDR1 SGHKS, CDR2 YYEKEE (reference sequence). V trimming: 4 bases; J trimming: 5 bases; junction bases outside the gene matches: 9. CDR3 length: 15 residues. The DNA for the CDR3 is TGTGCCAGCAGCCTATTTGGACTAGCGGCCCACGAGCAGTACTTC. It codes for CASSLFGLAAHEQYF.

This clonotype was found a few times. This sequence joins TRBV30 and TRBJ2-1; D is unresolved. The CDR3 is made up of 18 amino acids. Germline lookup yields CDR1 GTSNPN and CDR2 SVGIG (reference sequence). V lost 0 bases and J 0 bases, leaving 18 bases between the germline ends. The CDR3 here is CAWSVGEIISRSYNEQFF. As DNA, the CDR3 is TGTGCCTGGAGTGTTGGGGAAATTATTTCCCGCTCCTACAATGAGCAGTTCTTC. Using reference TRBV30 and TRBJ2-1 for the parts outside the CDR3, the full variable domain is SQTIHQWPATLVQPVGSPLSLECTVEGTSNPNLYWYRQAAGRGLQLLFYSVGIGQISSEVPQNLSASRPQDRQFILSSKKLLLSDSGFYLCAWSVGEIISRSYNEQFFGPGTRLTVL.

J is TRBJ2-7 and V is TRBV7-6; 7 nucleotides agree with TRBD2. With 5 bases clipped from V and 3 bases from J, the junction kept 16 bases outside the gene matches. CDR1 is SGHVS and CDR2 is FNYEAQ in the germline V gene. The CDR3 spans 17 residues. The CDR3 nucleotides read TGTGCCAGCAGCCCCTGGGAGGTTTGGACTAGTCGCTACGAGCAGTACTTC. This translates into CASSPWEVWTSRYEQYF.

Remarks on this clonotype: Germline is not matched at one junction end, which may reflect a read error. The chain employs TRBV20-1 and TRBJ2-3; D is possibly TRBD1 (6 bases). The CDR3 is made up of 15 amino acids. CDR1 is DFQATT and CDR2 is SNEGSKA in the germline V gene (reference sequence). In DNA, the CDR3 is TGCAGTTCTAGCAGGGGACCTACTCCTGGAGATACGCAGTATTTT. This codes for CSSSRGPTPGDTQYF.

This clonotype has a handful of counts. The CDR3 nucleotides read TGCGCCAGCAGCCGCCTGCAGGGGGGTGGGGGCTCCTACAATGAGCAGTTCTTC. Its protein product is CASSRLQGGGGSYNEQFF. The chain joins TRBV5-1 to TRBJ2-1; D is perhaps TRBD1 (7 bases). Germline lookup yields CDR1 SGHRS and CDR2 YFSETQ. This CDR3 is built from 18 residues. V was cut by 4 bases and J by 0 bases, with 20 bases left in between.

This clonotype was picked up a small number of times. V gene TRBV6-5 combines with J gene TRBJ1-5; D unresolved. Germline loops: CDR1 MNHEY, CDR2 SVGAGI. The CDR3 totals 13 residues. V lost 0 bases, J lost 4 bases, and 4 bases lay in between. For the CDR3, the DNA is TGTGCCAGCAGTTACTCTTGGAATCAGCCCCAGCATTTT. It translates to CASSYSWNQPQHF.

This clonotype was counted only a few times. This chain links TRBV10-3 with TRBJ2-1, with 10 bases aligning to TRBD2. The CDR3 totals 16 residues. Trimming cost V 4 bases and J 7 bases; bases outside gene matches: 10. The germline V gene has CDR1 ENHRY and CDR2 SYGVKD. The CDR3 here is CAISGPLAGDNNEQFF. The DNA for the CDR3 is TGTGCCATCAGTGGACCCCTAGCGGGAGACAATAATGAGCAGTTCTTC.

This chain links TRBV20-1 with TRBJ2-1; TRBD2 matches at 12 bases. Trimming took 5 bases from V and 8 from J; bases not matched to a gene: 4. The CDR3 is 13 amino acids. Germline CDR1 reads DFQATT; CDR2 reads SNEGSKA (reference sequence). Here the CDR3 reads CSAELAGGYEQFF. Written as DNA, the CDR3 is TGCAGTGCTGAACTAGCGGGAGGCTATGAGCAGTTCTTC.

This clonotype was detected ten times or more. The J gene is TRBJ1-3, the V gene TRBV12-3 or TRBV12-4; 7 bases agree with TRBD1. The CDR3 has 16 amino acids. V lost 5 bases, J lost 0 bases, and 7 bases stayed unmatched. CDR3 sequence reads: CASSLRQGLSGNTIYF. DNA of the CDR3: TGTGCCAGCAGTCTCCGACAGGGCCTCTCTGGAAACACCATATATTTT.